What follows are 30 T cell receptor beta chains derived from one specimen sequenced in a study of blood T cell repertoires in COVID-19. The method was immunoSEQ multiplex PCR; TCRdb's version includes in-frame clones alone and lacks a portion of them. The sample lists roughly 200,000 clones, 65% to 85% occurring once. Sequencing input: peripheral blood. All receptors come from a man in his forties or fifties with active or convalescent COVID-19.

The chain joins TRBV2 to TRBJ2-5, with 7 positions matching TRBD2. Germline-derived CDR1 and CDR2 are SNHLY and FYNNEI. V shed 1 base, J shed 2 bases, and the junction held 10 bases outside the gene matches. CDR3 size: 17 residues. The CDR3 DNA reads TGTGCCAGCAGTGAAGTTGTGGGACTCGGGGGGCAAGAGACCCAGTACTTC. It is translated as CASSEVVGLGGQETQYF.

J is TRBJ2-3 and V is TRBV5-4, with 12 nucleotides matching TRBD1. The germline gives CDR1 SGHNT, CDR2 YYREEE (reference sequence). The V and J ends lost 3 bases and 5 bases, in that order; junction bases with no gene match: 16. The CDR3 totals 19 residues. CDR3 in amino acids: CASSSGIQHRDRGQDTQYF. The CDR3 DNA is TGTGCCAGCAGCTCAGGTATCCAACACCGGGACAGGGGGCAAGATACGCAGTATTTT.

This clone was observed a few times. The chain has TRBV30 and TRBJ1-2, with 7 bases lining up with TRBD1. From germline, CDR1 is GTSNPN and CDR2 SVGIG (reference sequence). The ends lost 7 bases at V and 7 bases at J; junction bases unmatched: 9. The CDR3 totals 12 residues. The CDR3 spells CASADREPGYTF. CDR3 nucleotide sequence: TGTGCCTCCGCCGACAGGGAGCCTGGCTACACCTTC.

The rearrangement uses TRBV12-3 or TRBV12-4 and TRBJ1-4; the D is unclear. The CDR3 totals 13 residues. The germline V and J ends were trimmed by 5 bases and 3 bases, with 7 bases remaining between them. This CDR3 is CASSGTANEKLFF. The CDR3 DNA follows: TGTGCCAGCAGTGGAACAGCTAATGAAAAACTGTTTTTT.

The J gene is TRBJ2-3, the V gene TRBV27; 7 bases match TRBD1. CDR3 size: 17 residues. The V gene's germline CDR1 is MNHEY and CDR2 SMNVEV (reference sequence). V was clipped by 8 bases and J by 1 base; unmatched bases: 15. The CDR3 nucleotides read TGTGCCAGCCGCCCTCGCTACGACAGGGTTGGCACAGATACGCAGTATTTT. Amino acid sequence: CASRPRYDRVGTDTQYF.

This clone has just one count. CDR3 loop: CASSQDWDLPSSPLHF. In DNA, the CDR3 is TGCGCCAGCAGCCAAGATTGGGACTTGCCCTCCTCACCCCTCCACTTT. This chain links TRBV4-3 with TRBJ1-6, with D possibly being TRBD1 (5 bases). Germline V gives CDR1 LGHNA, CDR2 YSLEER. V was trimmed by 0 bases and J by 10 bases, leaving 16 bases between them. The CDR3 extends over 16 amino acids.

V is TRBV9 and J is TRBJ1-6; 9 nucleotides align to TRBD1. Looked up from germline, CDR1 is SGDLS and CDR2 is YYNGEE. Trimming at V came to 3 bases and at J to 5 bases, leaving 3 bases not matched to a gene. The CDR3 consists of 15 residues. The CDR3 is CASSARTGDNSPLHF. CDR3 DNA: TGTGCCAGCAGCGCCAGGACAGGGGATAATTCACCCCTCCACTTT.

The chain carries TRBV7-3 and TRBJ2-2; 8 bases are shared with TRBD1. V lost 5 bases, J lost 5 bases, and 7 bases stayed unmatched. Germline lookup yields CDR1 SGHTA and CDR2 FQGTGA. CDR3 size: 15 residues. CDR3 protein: CASSQDRVHTGELFF. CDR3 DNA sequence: TGTGCCAGCAGCCAGGACAGGGTGCATACCGGGGAGCTGTTTTTT.

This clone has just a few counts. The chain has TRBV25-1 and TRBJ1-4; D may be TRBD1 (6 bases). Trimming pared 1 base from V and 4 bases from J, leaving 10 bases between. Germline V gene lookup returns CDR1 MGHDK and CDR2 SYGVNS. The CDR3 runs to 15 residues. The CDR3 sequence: CASSEWGRGNEKLFF. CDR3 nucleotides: TGTGCCAGCAGTGAATGGGGCAGGGGTAATGAAAAACTGTTTTTT. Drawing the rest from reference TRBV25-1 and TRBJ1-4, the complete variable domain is EADIYQTPRYLVIGTGKKITLECSQTMGHDKMYWYQQDPGMELHLIHYSYGVNSTEKGDLSSESTVSRIRTEHFPLTLESARPSHTSQYLCASSEWGRGNEKLFFGSGTQLSVL.

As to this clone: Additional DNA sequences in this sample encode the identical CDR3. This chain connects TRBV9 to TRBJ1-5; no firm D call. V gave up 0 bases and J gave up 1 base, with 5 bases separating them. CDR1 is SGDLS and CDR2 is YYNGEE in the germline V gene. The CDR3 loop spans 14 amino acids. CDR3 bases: TGTGCCAGCAGCGTAGGCCAGAGCAATCAGCCCCAGCATTTT. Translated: CASSVGQSNQPQHF.

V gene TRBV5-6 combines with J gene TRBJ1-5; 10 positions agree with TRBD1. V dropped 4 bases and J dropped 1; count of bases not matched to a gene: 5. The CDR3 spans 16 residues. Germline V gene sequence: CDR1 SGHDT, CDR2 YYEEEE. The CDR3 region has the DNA TGTGCCAGCAGCGTCCGGACAGGGGGGAGCAATCAGCCCCAGCATTTT. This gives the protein CASSVRTGGSNQPQHF.

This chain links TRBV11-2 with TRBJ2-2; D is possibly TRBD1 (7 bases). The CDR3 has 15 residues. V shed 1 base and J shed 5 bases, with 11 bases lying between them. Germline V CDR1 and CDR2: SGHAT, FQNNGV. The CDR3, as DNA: TGTGCCAGCAGCTTAGCACAGGGGAGGACCGGGGAGCTGTTTTTT. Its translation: CASSLAQGRTGELFF.

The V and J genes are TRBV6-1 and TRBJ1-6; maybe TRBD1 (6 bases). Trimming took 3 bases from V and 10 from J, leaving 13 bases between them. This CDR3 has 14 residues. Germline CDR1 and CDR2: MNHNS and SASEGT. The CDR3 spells CASSDLQGGSPLHF. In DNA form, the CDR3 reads TGTGCCAGCAGTGATCTACAGGGTGGGTCACCCCTCCACTTT.

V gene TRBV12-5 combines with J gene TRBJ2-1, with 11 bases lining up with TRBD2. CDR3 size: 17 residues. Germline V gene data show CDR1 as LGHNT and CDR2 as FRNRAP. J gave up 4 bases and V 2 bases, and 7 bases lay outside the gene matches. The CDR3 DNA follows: TGTGCTAGTGGTTTGATGACTAGCGGGGAGACTTACAATGAGCAGTTCTTC. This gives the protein CASGLMTSGETYNEQFF.

The CDR3 loop is CATSDFYGGGGTDTQYF. Here the CDR3 DNA reads TGTGCCACCAGTGATTTTTACGGAGGGGGGGGCACAGATACGCAGTATTTT. The chain employs TRBV24-1 and TRBJ2-3; D is possibly TRBD2 (7 bases). Germline CDR1 and CDR2: KGHDR and SFDVKD. Trimming pared 1 base from V and 1 base from J, leaving 14 bases between. The CDR3 consists of 17 residues.

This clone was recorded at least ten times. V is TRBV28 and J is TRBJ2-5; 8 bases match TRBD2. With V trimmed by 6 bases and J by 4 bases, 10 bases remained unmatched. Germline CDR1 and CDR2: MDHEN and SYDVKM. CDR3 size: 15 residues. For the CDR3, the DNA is TGTGCCAGCAGATTAAGATTAGCGGGGCGAGAGACCCAGTACTTC. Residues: CASRLRLAGRETQYF.

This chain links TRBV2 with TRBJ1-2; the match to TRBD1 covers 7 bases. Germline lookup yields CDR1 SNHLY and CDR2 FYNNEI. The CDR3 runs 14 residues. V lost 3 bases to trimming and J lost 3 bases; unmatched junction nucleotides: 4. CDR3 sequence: CASSEGRGDYGYTF. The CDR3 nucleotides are TGTGCCAGCAGTGAGGGCAGGGGGGACTATGGCTACACCTTC.

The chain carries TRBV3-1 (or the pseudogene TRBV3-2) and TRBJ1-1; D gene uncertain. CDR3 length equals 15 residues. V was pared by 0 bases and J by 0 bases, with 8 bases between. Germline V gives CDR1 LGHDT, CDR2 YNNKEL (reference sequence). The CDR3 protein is CASSQDPAVNTEAFF. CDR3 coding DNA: TGTGCCAGCAGCCAAGACCCCGCAGTGAACACTGAAGCTTTCTTT.

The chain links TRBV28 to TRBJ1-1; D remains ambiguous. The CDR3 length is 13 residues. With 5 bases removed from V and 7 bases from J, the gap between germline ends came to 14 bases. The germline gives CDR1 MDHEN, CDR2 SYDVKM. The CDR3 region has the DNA TGTGCCAGCAGTCCCCGAGGCAGAGTTGAAGCTTTCTTT. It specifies CASSPRGRVEAFF. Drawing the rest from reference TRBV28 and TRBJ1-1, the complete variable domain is DVKVTQSSRYLVKRTGEKVFLECVQDMDHENMFWYRQDPGLGLRLIYFSYDVKMKEKGDIPEGYSVSREKKERFSLILESASTNQTSMYLCASSPRGRVEAFFGQGTRLTVV.

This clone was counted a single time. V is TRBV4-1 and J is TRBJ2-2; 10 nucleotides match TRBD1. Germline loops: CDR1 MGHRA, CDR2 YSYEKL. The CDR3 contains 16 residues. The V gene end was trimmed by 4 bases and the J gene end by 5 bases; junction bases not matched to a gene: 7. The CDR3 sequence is CASSPRDRGETGELFF. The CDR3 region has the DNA TGCGCCAGCAGCCCCCGGGACAGGGGAGAGACCGGGGAGCTGTTTTTT.

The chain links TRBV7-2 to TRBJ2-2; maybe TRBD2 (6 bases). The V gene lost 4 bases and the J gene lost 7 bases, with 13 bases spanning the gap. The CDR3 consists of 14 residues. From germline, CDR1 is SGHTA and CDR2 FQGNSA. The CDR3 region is CASSSLLGGGELFF. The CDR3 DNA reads TGTGCCAGCAGCTCCCTTTTGGGAGGCGGGGAGCTGTTTTTT.

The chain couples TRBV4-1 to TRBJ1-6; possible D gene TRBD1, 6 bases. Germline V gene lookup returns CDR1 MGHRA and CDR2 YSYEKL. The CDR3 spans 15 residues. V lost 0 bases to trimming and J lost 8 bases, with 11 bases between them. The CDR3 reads CASSQDTGRDSPLHF. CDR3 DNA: TGCGCCAGCAGCCAAGATACAGGGAGGGATTCACCCCTCCACTTT.

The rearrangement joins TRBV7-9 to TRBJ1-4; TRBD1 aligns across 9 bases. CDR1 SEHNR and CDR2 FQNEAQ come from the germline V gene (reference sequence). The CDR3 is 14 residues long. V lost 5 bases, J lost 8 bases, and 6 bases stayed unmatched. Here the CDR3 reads CASSRDRAREKLFF. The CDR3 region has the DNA TGTGCCAGCAGCCGGGACAGGGCAAGGGAAAAACTGTTTTTT.

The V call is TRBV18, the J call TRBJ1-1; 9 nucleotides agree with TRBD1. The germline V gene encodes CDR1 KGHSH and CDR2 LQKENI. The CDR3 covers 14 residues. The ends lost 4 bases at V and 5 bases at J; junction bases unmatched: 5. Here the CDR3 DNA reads TGTGCCAGCTCACGCGACAGGGGGAGGACTGAAGCTTTCTTT. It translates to CASSRDRGRTEAFF. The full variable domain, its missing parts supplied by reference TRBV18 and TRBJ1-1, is NAGVMQNPRHLVRRRGQEARLRCSPMKGHSHVYWYRQLPEEGLKFMVYLQKENIIDESGMPKERFSAEFPKEGPSILRIQQVVRGDSAAYFCASSRDRGRTEAFFGQGTRLTVV.

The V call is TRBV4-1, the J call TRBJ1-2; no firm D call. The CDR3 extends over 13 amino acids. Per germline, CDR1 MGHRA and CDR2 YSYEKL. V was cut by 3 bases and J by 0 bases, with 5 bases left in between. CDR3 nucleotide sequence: TGCGCCAGCAGCCATCCCTCTAACTATGGCTACACCTTC. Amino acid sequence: CASSHPSNYGYTF.

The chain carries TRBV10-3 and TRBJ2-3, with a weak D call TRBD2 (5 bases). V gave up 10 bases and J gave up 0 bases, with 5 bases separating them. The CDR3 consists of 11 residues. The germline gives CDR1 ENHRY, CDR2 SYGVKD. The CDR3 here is CATGSTDTQYF. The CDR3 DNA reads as TGTGCCACGGGAAGCACAGATACGCAGTATTTT.

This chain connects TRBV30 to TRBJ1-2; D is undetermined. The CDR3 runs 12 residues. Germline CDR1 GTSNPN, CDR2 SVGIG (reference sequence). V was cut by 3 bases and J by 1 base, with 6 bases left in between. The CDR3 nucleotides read TGTGCCTGGAGCGGGGTTAACTATGGCTACACCTTC. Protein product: CAWSGVNYGYTF.

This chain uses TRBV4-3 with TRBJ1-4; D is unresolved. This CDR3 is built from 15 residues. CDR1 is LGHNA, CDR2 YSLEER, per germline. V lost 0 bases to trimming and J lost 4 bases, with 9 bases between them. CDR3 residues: CASSQEPGLNEKLFF. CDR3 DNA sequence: TGCGCCAGCAGCCAAGAGCCAGGTCTTAATGAAAAACTGTTTTTT.

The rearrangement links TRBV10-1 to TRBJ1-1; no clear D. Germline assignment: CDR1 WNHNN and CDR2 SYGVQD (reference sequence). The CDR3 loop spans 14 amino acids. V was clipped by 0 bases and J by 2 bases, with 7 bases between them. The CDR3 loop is CASSESSLNTEAFF. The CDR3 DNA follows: TGCGCCAGCAGTGAGTCGAGTCTTAACACTGAAGCTTTCTTT.

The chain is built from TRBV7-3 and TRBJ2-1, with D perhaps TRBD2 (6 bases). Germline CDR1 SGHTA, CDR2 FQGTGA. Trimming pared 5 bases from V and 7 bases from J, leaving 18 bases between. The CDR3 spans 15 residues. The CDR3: CASSAPGTGGNEQFF. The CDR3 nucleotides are TGTGCCAGCAGCGCACCCGGGACTGGCGGTAATGAGCAGTTCTTC.